These 18 T cell receptor beta chains were sequenced from one sample in a study of monozygotic twins with inflammatory bowel disease. TCRdb reprocessed the 5' RACE reads and stores each CDR3 protein as one record, lacking DNA. In total, the table holds some 150,000 distinct CDR3 sequences. Sequencing was carried out using blood. These receptors were taken from a human donor with ulcerative colitis or Crohn's disease, or a healthy co-twin of an affected twin (not recorded which).

The V gene is TRBV6-1, the J gene TRBJ2-7; lacking DNA, the TRBD2 call made by TCRdb goes unchecked. Germline V gives CDR1 MNHNS, CDR2 SASEGT. This CDR3 comprises 15 residues. This CDR3 reads CASKTPASGSGEQYF.

The V gene is TRBV6-2 or TRBV6-3, the J gene TRBJ2-5; the D gene TCRdb calls, TRBD2, cannot be checked with no DNA. The CDR3 is 21 residues long. From germline, CDR1 is MNHEY and CDR2 SVGEGT. CDR3: CASSYSRDQTSGHPYQETQYF.

The chain is built from TRBV29-1 and TRBJ2-5; TCRdb calls TRBD1, which cannot be checked without DNA. The CDR3 runs 14 residues. Germline CDR1 reads SQVTM; CDR2 reads ANQGSEA. The CDR3 region is CSVEGWGGEETQYF.

The V and J genes are TRBV7-9 and TRBJ2-1; the TCRdb D gene call, TRBD2, has no DNA to confirm it. The CDR3 covers 15 residues. CDR1 SEHNR and CDR2 FQNEAQ come from the germline V gene (reference sequence). CDR3 in amino acids: CASSTTSGHYNEQFF.

The chain carries TRBV12-3 or TRBV12-4 and TRBJ1-2; lacking DNA, the TRBD1 call made by TCRdb goes unchecked. This CDR3 has 13 amino acids. The CDR3 here is CASSLVGRGGYTF.

The V call is TRBV6-1, the J call TRBJ1-5; checking the TCRdb D call of TRBD1 is not possible without DNA. The CDR3 is 15 residues long. Germline-derived CDR1 and CDR2 are MNHNS and SASEGT. The CDR3 here is CASSPGPLSDQPQHF.

The chain employs TRBV20-1 and TRBJ2-5. Germline V gives CDR1 DFQATT, CDR2 SNEGSKA (reference sequence). The CDR3 has 14 residues. CDR3 loop: CSARVSVRQETQYF.

The chain joins TRBV7-2 to TRBJ2-3; the D call of TRBD2 rests on TCRdb alone, since no DNA is present to check it. The CDR3 spans 15 residues. Germline V gene data show CDR1 as SGHTA and CDR2 as FQGNSA. This chain's CDR3 is CASSFTSGRADTQYF.

The rearrangement uses TRBV29-1 and TRBJ1-4; TCRdb calls TRBD1, which cannot be checked without DNA. The germline gives CDR1 SQVTM, CDR2 ANQGSEA. The CDR3 covers 11 residues. The CDR3 reads CSGGTYEKLFF.

This rearrangement joins TRBV3-1 to TRBJ1-2; TCRdb selects TRBD1, and the lack of DNA leaves this call unchecked. Germline CDR1 reads LGHDT; CDR2 reads YNNKEL (reference sequence). The CDR3 loop spans 16 amino acids. The CDR3 reads CASSQGTGSLSRGYTF. The full variable domain, rest sourced from reference TRBV3-1 and TRBJ1-2, is DTAVSQTPKYLVTQMGNDKSIKCEQNLGHDTMYWYKQDSKKFLKIMFSYNNKELIINETVPNRFSPKSPDKAHLNLHINSLELGDSAVYFCASSQGTGSLSRGYTFGSGTRLTVV.

CDR3: CASRSEGAGRDTIYF. V gene TRBV2 combines with J gene TRBJ1-3; TCRdb's D call of TRBD1 is untestable without DNA. The germline CDR1 and CDR2 sequences are SNHLY and FYNNEI. This CDR3 has 15 amino acids.

This chain links TRBV12-3 or TRBV12-4 with TRBJ2-7. The CDR3 consists of 13 residues. The CDR3 protein is CASSFGSRYEQYF.

The chain carries TRBV3-1 and TRBJ2-1; TCRdb's D call of TRBD1 is untestable without DNA. CDR3 length: 17 amino acids. The germline gives CDR1 LGHDT, CDR2 YNNKEL (reference sequence). CDR3 residues: CASSPPDGQGRWNEQFF.

V usage is TRBV3-1 and J usage is TRBJ2-1; TCRdb's D call, TRBD1, is unchecked because there is no DNA. This CDR3 has 13 residues. Germline CDR1 LGHDT, CDR2 YNNKEL (reference sequence). The CDR3 region is CASSSRPDRGQFF.

The rearrangement joins TRBV20-1 to TRBJ1-4. The germline V gene encodes CDR1 DFQATT and CDR2 SNEGSKA (reference sequence). The length of the CDR3 is 14 residues. CDR3 in amino acids: CSATGAATNEKLFF.

This chain joins TRBV10-3 and TRBJ1-2. The germline gives CDR1 ENHRY, CDR2 SYGVKD. The CDR3 is 13 residues long. The CDR3 loop is CAIAVDGNYGYTF.

The chain employs TRBV24-1 and TRBJ2-3; TCRdb designates TRBD1, a call that cannot be tested without DNA. Germline assignment: CDR1 KGHDR and CDR2 SFDVKD. The CDR3 contains 16 residues. CDR3 in amino acids: CATSDRTGGDTDTQYF.

V usage is TRBV20-1 and J usage is TRBJ1-5; with no DNA, the TCRdb D assignment of TRBD1 cannot be verified. CDR1 DFQATT and CDR2 SNEGSKA come from the germline V gene (reference sequence). This CDR3 spans 14 amino acids. CDR3 residues: CSARAGAGNQPQHF.